These 19 T cell receptor beta chains were all obtained from the same sample, sequenced in a study of T-cell reconstitution after alpha-beta-depleted transplantation in children. The library targeted TCRbeta and was prepared with unique molecular identifiers. From the PCR reads, TCRdb called clonotypes with MiXCR, one entry per CDR3 protein. There are around 490,000 distinct CDR3 sequences in the sample; more than 9.5% occur only once, and 14% lies in the top ten. Material: PBMCs, mostly from graft donor cells, obtained 180 days after TCRalphabeta/CD19-depleted stem cell transplant. Receptor source: a female patient aged 2-10 years who had a stem cell transplant for aplastic anemia, so the T cells may come from the graft donor.

This chain's CDR3 is CASSGGGGTGPNEQFF. The CDR3 region has the DNA TGTGCCAGCAGTGGGGGAGGCGGGACTGGACCCAATGAGCAGTTCTTC. The rearrangement uses TRBV28 and TRBJ2-1, with D possibly being TRBD2 (6 bases). The ends were cut back, 5 bases at V and 6 bases at J, with 20 bases in the middle. This CDR3 contains 16 residues. Per the germline V gene, CDR1 is MDHEN and CDR2 is SYDVKM.

V and J are TRBV24-1 and TRBJ2-1; 13 positions agree with TRBD2. Germline values: CDR1 KGHDR, CDR2 SFDVKD. CDR3 size: 17 residues. Germline trimming cut 3 bases from V and 9 bases from J; bases unmatched to any gene: 10. The DNA of the CDR3 is TGTGCCACCAGTGATGCGGTACTAGCGGGAGGGCCCGGTGAGCAGTTCTTC. This encodes CATSDAVLAGGPGEQFF.

Only a few counts were recorded for this clonotype. The J gene is TRBJ1-5, the V gene TRBV7-8; D is perhaps TRBD1 (6 bases). V lost 6 bases and J lost 1, with 19 bases in between. CDR3 length: 17 residues. Germline assignment: CDR1 SGHVS and CDR2 FQNEAQ. CDR3 DNA sequence: TGTGCCAGCAGTCCGGGGGCAGGAGCTTTAAGCAATCAGCCCCAGCATTTT. It is translated as CASSPGAGALSNQPQHF. Filled out from reference TRBV7-8 and TRBJ1-5, the complete variable domain reads GAGVSQSPRYKVAKRGQDVALRCDPISGHVSLFWYQQALGQGPEFLTYFQNEAQLDKSGLPSDRFFAERPEGSVSTLKIQRTQQEDSAVYLCASSPGAGALSNQPQHFGDGTRLSIL.

In this sample, this clonotype turned up a few times. The chain joins TRBV11-3 to TRBJ2-7, with 10 bases lining up with TRBD1. Germline V lookup: CDR1 SGHNT, CDR2 YENEEA. The CDR3 has 14 residues. V shed 5 bases, J shed 9 bases, and the junction held 10 bases outside the gene matches. CDR3 DNA sequence: TGTGCCAGCAGCCCCCCGGGACAGGGGATTTGGCAGTACGTC. It is translated as CASSPPGQGIWQYV.

The chain carries TRBV6-2 or TRBV6-3 and TRBJ2-7; 7 bases are shared with TRBD2. This CDR3 region has 15 residues. The J segment lost 2 bases and the V segment lost 6 bases, leaving 10 bases of the junction unmatched. The germline gives CDR1 MNHEY, CDR2 SVGEGT. Here the CDR3 DNA reads TGTGCCAGCAGGAAGGCCGAGCGGGATGCCTACGAGCAGTACGTC. Residues: CASRKAERDAYEQYV.

This clonotype has more than one count but fewer than ten. V is TRBV6-2 or TRBV6-3 and J is TRBJ2-5; 10 bases agree with TRBD2. The CDR3 has 17 residues. Trimming cost V 2 bases and J 5 bases; bases outside gene matches: 11. The germline gives CDR1 MNHEY, CDR2 SVGEGT. This chain's CDR3 is CASSYGRIAGGLETQYF. The CDR3 bases are TGTGCCAGCAGTTACGGGCGAATAGCGGGAGGTTTGGAGACCCAGTACTTC.

The chain couples TRBV4-3 to TRBJ2-7; D possibly corresponds to TRBD2 (5 bases). Germline V gene data show CDR1 as LGHNA and CDR2 as YSLEER. CDR3 length: 16 residues. V was pared by 4 bases and J by 6 bases, with 22 bases between. The CDR3 region is CASSPQRGLGEGEQYF. CDR3 nucleotide sequence: TGCGCCAGCAGCCCCCAGAGAGGGCTTGGCGAGGGCGAGCAGTACTTC.

In DNA, the CDR3 is TGTGCCAGCTCACCCACGGATCAGCCCCAGCATTTT. As protein: CASSPTDQPQHF. This chain uses TRBV18 with TRBJ1-5; D is unclear. CDR1 is KGHSH and CDR2 is LQKENI in the germline V gene. This CDR3 comprises 12 residues. Trimming shortened V by 3 bases and J by 5 bases, and 5 bases separated the two germline ends.

The chain carries TRBV12-3 or TRBV12-4 and TRBJ1-4; no clear D gene. The CDR3 runs 16 residues. V dropped 6 bases and J dropped 0 bases, with 14 bases sitting between them. CDR3 amino acids: CASSLSLGSTNEKLFF. The CDR3 DNA reads as TGTGCCAGCAGCCTCAGCCTAGGATCAACTAATGAAAAACTGTTTTTT.

This clonotype has ten or more counts. CDR3 region: CASHKQPPNTGELFF. CDR3 DNA sequence: TGCGCCAGCCATAAACAGCCCCCGAACACCGGGGAGCTGTTTTTT. The V call is TRBV5-1, the J call TRBJ2-2; D is unresolved. V was cut by 7 bases and J by 0 bases, with 13 bases left in between. CDR1 is SGHRS and CDR2 is YFSETQ in the germline V gene. CDR3 size: 15 residues.

This clonotype was seen a few times. V and J are TRBV5-1 and TRBJ1-1, with 10 bases identical to TRBD1. CDR1 and CDR2 from the germline V gene are SGHRS and YFSETQ. The CDR3 has 14 residues. The V segment lost 7 bases and the J segment 4 bases; nucleotides outside the gene matches: 7. CDR3 sequence (DNA): TGCGCCAGCGGGCGCGGACAGGGGGTCACTGAAGCTTTCTTT. Translation: CASGRGQGVTEAFF.

This clonotype has only a few counts. This sequence joins TRBV19 and TRBJ1-1; D gene uncertain. V gave up 7 bases and J gave up 1 base, with 10 bases separating them. The CDR3 length is 13 residues. Germline CDR1 and CDR2: LNHDA and SQIVND (reference sequence). The CDR3 nucleotides read TGTGCCAGTACTAGGGAGAGGAACACTGAAGCTTTCTTT. Translated: CASTRERNTEAFF.

This chain uses TRBV5-6 with TRBJ1-2; 7 bases fit TRBD1. Germline V gene data show CDR1 as SGHDT and CDR2 as YYEEEE. The CDR3 runs 13 residues. V lost 3 bases to trimming and J lost 5 bases; unmatched junction nucleotides: 4. CDR3 region: CASSYRGGYGYTF. In nucleotides, the CDR3 is TGTGCCAGCAGCTACAGGGGAGGGTATGGCTACACCTTC.

This clonotype was detected only a few times. This chain links TRBV7-9 with TRBJ2-1; D may be TRBD2 (6 bases). The CDR3 totals 16 residues. V was pared by 4 bases and J by 0 bases, with 13 bases between. CDR1 and CDR2 from the germline V gene are SEHNR and FQNEAQ (reference sequence). DNA of the CDR3: TGTGCCAGCAGCTCCAACGACGGGAGCTCCTACAATGAGCAGTTCTTC. Its protein is CASSSNDGSSYNEQFF.

Only a few counts were recorded for this clonotype. V gene TRBV28 combines with J gene TRBJ2-3; D not certain. The V end was cut by 6 bases, the J end by 5 bases, with 9 bases between. CDR3 size: 12 residues. CDR1 and CDR2 from the germline V gene are MDHEN and SYDVKM. The CDR3 sequence: CASRGLGDTQYF. The CDR3 DNA reads as TGTGCCAGCAGAGGGTTGGGAGATACGCAGTATTTT. The variable domain in full, with the rest retrieved from reference TRBV28 and TRBJ2-3, is DVKVTQSSRYLVKRTGEKVFLECVQDMDHENMFWYRQDPGLGLRLIYFSYDVKMKEKGDIPEGYSVSREKKERFSLILESASTNQTSMYLCASRGLGDTQYFGPGTRLTVL.

The sample holds many counts of this clonotype. In nucleotides, the CDR3 is TGCGCCAGCAGATGGGGAGGGAGTAATGAGCAGTTCTTC. Protein product: CASRWGGSNEQFF. The rearrangement links TRBV5-1 to TRBJ2-1, with TRBD2 matching over 7 bases. This CDR3 has 13 amino acids. Trimming at V came to 5 bases and at J to 7 bases, leaving 6 bases not matched to a gene. The germline gives CDR1 SGHRS, CDR2 YFSETQ.

The genes are TRBV7-4 and TRBJ2-1; weak D call: TRBD2 (6 bases). With 3 bases removed from V and 2 bases from J, the gap between germline ends came to 20 bases. Germline V gives CDR1 SGHVT, CDR2 SQSDAQ. The CDR3 runs to 18 residues. The CDR3 nucleotides are TGTGCCAGCAGCTTTCAGAGTGGTTGGAGGGTCCCCTACAATGAGCAGTTCTTC. Encoded protein: CASSFQSGWRVPYNEQFF.

The rearrangement joins TRBV14 to TRBJ2-1; 10 bases align to TRBD2. Germline V gives CDR1 SGHDN, CDR2 FVKESK. The ends lost 3 bases at V and 0 bases at J; junction bases unmatched: 8. The CDR3 sequence is 18 residues long. As DNA, the CDR3 is TGTGCCAGCAGCCAGAGGCTAGCGGGAGAGTTCTCCTACAATGAGCAGTTCTTC. Translating gives CASSQRLAGEFSYNEQFF.

The gene calls are TRBV6-2 or TRBV6-3 and TRBJ2-1; 10 bases align to TRBD2. With V trimmed by 5 bases and J by 0 bases, 4 bases remained unmatched. Germline values: CDR1 MNHEY, CDR2 SVGEGT. The CDR3 is made up of 16 amino acids. The CDR3: CASSTLAGVSYNEQFF. The CDR3 coding sequence is TGTGCCAGCAGTACTCTAGCGGGAGTCTCCTACAATGAGCAGTTCTTC.